This T cell receptor (beta chain) was identified in a study of cytomegalovirus exposure and HLA in healthy donors. Details on this clone: Its antigen is not identified.

Sequencing was performed with immunoSEQ multiplex PCR; in TCRdb, only in-frame clones are kept and a portion is missing. Here the sample spans tens of thousands of clones, 88% being singletons. Deletions cut 0 bases from V and 2 bases from J, with 5 bases between. Germline V gene lookup returns CDR1 MNHEY and CDR2 SMNVEV (reference sequence). The CDR3 extends over 14 amino acids. Study-wide results and caveats: In vitro data verified three CMV-associated chains as specific for CMV antigens. According to a later analysis, TCR clusters from the first cohort tended to co-occur in the 120 or so validation repertoires.

The sample taken for sequencing was PBMCs. The rearrangement uses TRBV27 and TRBJ1-3; maybe TRBD1 (5 bases). The clonotype originates from a woman under 40 in good health and CMV-seronegative. CDR3 sequence reads: CASSLSRAGNTIYF. Here the CDR3 DNA reads TGTGCCAGCAGTTTATCCAGGGCTGGAAACACCATATATTTT.